This T cell receptor (beta chain) was sequenced during a study of control samples from healthy donors and cancer patients (TCRdb year 2020). Taken from cysteine to phenylalanine, the CDR3 has 15 residues. Here the CDR3 DNA is all that survives: 45 bases in frame from base 1. V gives up 0 bases and J gives up 9 bases, and the segment between their germline ends measures 15 bases. The CDR1 and CDR2 encoded by the germline V gene (reference sequence) are SGHKS and YYEKEE. About this clone: Its antigen remains undetermined. No clone much larger than this one lies a single base away; base qualities are absent.

Library generation was performed with the immunoSEQ multiplex PCR assay. This is the immuneACCESS table as TCRdb keeps it, with only in-frame sequences that have V and J called. A part of the clones is gone; compared with another copy, unresolved V genes explain less than half, and the rest is unexplained. This sample lists 100,000 to 120,000 clones; roughly 85% were detected once. The ten largest account for about 13% of the sample. The sequence came from a woman aged 50 to 65 in good health. The rearranged segments are TRBV5-5 and TRBJ2-2; the D gene is possibly TRBD2, with 5 bases matching. Sequenced material: blood. The DNA sequence is given as TGTGCCAGCAGCTTGGAAGGGAGTGAACACCGGGAGCTGTTTTTT. Protein translation: CASSLEGSEHRELFF. The full variable domain, with segments outside the CDR3 supplied by the reference TRBV5-5 and TRBJ2-2 proteins, appears as DAGVTQSPTHLIKTRGQQVTLRCSPISGHKSVSWYQQVLGQGPQFIFQYYEKEERGRGNFPDRFSARQFPNYSSELNVNALLLGDSALYLCASSLEGSEHRELFFGEGSRLTVL.